This T cell receptor (beta chain) was profiled in a study of shared clonotypes between healthy human individuals. Study background: The plates for each donor numbered three CD4 naive, three CD4 memory, two CD8 naive and one CD8 memory.

Several immunoSEQ 96-well plates shared each subset's DNA, each plate a replicate. The method was immunoSEQ multiplex PCR; TCRdb's version includes in-frame clones alone and lacks a portion of them. The sample lists 2 million to 2.5 million clones, 85% to 95% occurring once. CDR1 is SGHNT, CDR2 YYREEE, per germline (reference sequence). There are 16 residues in the CDR3. J lost 1 base, V lost 3 bases, and 9 bases had no gene match. The sequenced material came from naive CD4+ T cells from PBMCs. Regarding subset: CD45RA+ positively selected. The source is a man younger than 30 in good health. Some clones in this sample may be carry-over from other donors' samples. This chain links TRBV5-4 with TRBJ2-5, with TRBD2 identical over 7 bases. CDR3: CASSSPSGGPQETQYF. DNA for the CDR3: TGTGCCAGCAGCTCTCCTAGCGGAGGGCCCCAAGAGACCCAGTACTTC.